These 13 T cell receptor beta chains originate from one sample sequenced in a study of cytomegalovirus exposure and HLA in healthy donors. Primers included in the PCR were 60 Vbeta and 13 Jbeta primers. Assay used: immunoSEQ multiplex PCR; TCRdb lists only in-frame clones, some missing. Of about 160,000 clones in the sample, 65% to 80% were seen once. What was sequenced was PBMCs. These receptors were collected from a man in his forties or fifties in good health and CMV-seronegative.

This rearrangement joins TRBV9 to TRBJ2-3; tentatively, D is TRBD2 (6 bases). Germline assignment: CDR1 SGDLS and CDR2 YYNGEE. The length of the CDR3 is 16 residues. V dropped 4 bases and J dropped 0 bases, with 15 bases sitting between them. CDR3 loop: CASSPARSGSTDTQYF. The CDR3 DNA reads as TGTGCCAGCAGCCCAGCCAGGAGCGGGAGCACAGATACGCAGTATTTT.

The rearrangement links TRBV6-4 to TRBJ2-2; tentatively, D is TRBD2 (5 bases). V shed 3 bases and J shed 4 bases, with 9 bases lying between them. The germline V gene has CDR1 MRHNA and CDR2 SNTAGT. The CDR3 consists of 14 residues. In DNA, the CDR3 is TGTGCCAGCAGTGAGCGGGCTGTCACCGGGGAGCTGTTTTTT. Translating it yields CASSERAVTGELFF.

The chain has TRBV5-1 and TRBJ1-2; 7 bases are a match to TRBD1. CDR1 is SGHRS, CDR2 YFSETQ, per germline. CDR3 length equals 13 residues. J lost 7 bases, V lost 4 bases, and 7 bases had no gene match. The CDR3, as DNA: TGCGCCAGCAGCCAATACAGGGGTCGTGGCTACACCTTC. It encodes CASSQYRGRGYTF.

This clone has just one count. V and J are TRBV19 and TRBJ1-2, with 10 bases matching TRBD1. This CDR3 contains 15 residues. V trimming: 3 bases; J trimming: 6 bases; junction bases outside the gene matches: 7. Per the germline V gene, CDR1 is LNHDA and CDR2 is SQIVND (reference sequence). This chain's CDR3 is CASSMTGGASDGYTF. CDR3 nucleotides: TGTGCCAGTAGTATGACAGGGGGCGCCTCGGATGGCTACACCTTC.

This chain connects TRBV6-5 to TRBJ2-2; 7 nucleotides align to TRBD1. The CDR3 loop spans 14 amino acids. J gave up 4 bases and V 6 bases, and 5 bases lay outside the gene matches. The germline CDR1 and CDR2 sequences are MNHEY and SVGAGI. CDR3 amino acids: CASRGGLGTGELFF. For the CDR3, the DNA is TGTGCCAGCAGAGGGGGCTTGGGCACCGGGGAGCTGTTTTTT.

This clone has a handful of counts. The J gene is TRBJ2-1, the V gene TRBV4-3, with 8 nucleotides matching TRBD1. Germline CDR1 LGHNA, CDR2 YSLEER. V lost 0 bases to trimming and J lost 5 bases; unmatched junction nucleotides: 3. The CDR3 runs 15 residues. The CDR3 is CASSQDPGQDNEQFF. CDR3 coding DNA: TGCGCCAGCAGCCAAGACCCGGGACAGGACAATGAGCAGTTCTTC.

This clone is deemed medium-sized. This sequence joins TRBV7-3 and TRBJ2-6; D is perhaps TRBD2 (7 bases). Germline V lookup: CDR1 SGHTA, CDR2 FQGTGA. The germline V and J ends were trimmed by 5 bases and 2 bases, with 13 bases remaining between them. The CDR3 covers 16 residues. CDR3 nucleotide sequence: TGTGCCAGCAGCCCTGAGGGGGGGACTGGGGCCAACGTCCTGACTTTC. It is translated as CASSPEGGTGANVLTF.

The sample holds a few counts of this clone. The chain joins TRBV6-6 to TRBJ1-4, with a possible D match to TRBD1 (5 bases). V was shortened by 3 bases and J by 7 bases, with 18 bases between the two germline ends. Germline CDR1 MNHNY, CDR2 SVGAGI (reference sequence). The CDR3 length is 16 residues. CDR3 amino acids: CASSYTAGPEGEKLFF. CDR3 sequence (DNA): TGTGCCAGCAGTTATACTGCAGGGCCGGAAGGTGAAAAACTGTTTTTT.

The chain couples TRBV2 to TRBJ1-6; D gene unclear. CDR3 length equals 13 residues. The germline V and J ends were trimmed by 7 bases and 6 bases, with 10 bases remaining between them. The germline V gene encodes CDR1 SNHLY and CDR2 FYNNEI. CDR3 bases: TGTGCCAGCAAGGCTGAGGGTAATTCACCCCTCCACTTT. Encoded protein: CASKAEGNSPLHF.

The sample holds a few counts of this clone. This rearrangement joins TRBV9 to TRBJ2-1; 7 bases line up with TRBD2. The CDR3 has 15 residues. The ends lost 0 bases at V and 5 bases at J; junction bases unmatched: 5. The germline gives CDR1 SGDLS, CDR2 YYNGEE. The CDR3 region has the DNA TGTGCCAGCAGCGTAGCTTCGGGACTAAACAATGAGCAGTTCTTC. Translating gives CASSVASGLNNEQFF.

The chain combines TRBV6-6 with TRBJ2-5; weak D call: TRBD2 (6 bases). This CDR3 is 15 amino acids long. CDR1 MNHNY and CDR2 SVGAGI come from the germline V gene (reference sequence). Trimming removed 6 bases at V and 6 bases at J, with 20 bases between. This CDR3 is CASRTSDGRGQTQYF. The DNA of the CDR3 is TGTGCCAGCAGAACTTCAGACGGGAGAGGGCAGACCCAGTACTTC.

The gene calls are TRBV9 and TRBJ2-1; D remains ambiguous. CDR3 size: 12 residues. Trimming left V 4 bases short and J 6 bases short, with 8 bases between. Germline lookup yields CDR1 SGDLS and CDR2 YYNGEE. The CDR3 region is CASSPLGNEQFF. Written as DNA, the CDR3 is TGTGCCAGCAGCCCCCTCGGCAATGAGCAGTTCTTC.

A single count supports this clone. The chain uses TRBV7-2 and TRBJ2-7; TRBD2 aligns across 7 bases. The V gene's germline CDR1 is SGHTA and CDR2 FQGNSA. Trimming removed 8 bases from V and 0 bases from J; junction bases left unmatched: 7. CDR3 size: 14 residues. DNA of the CDR3: TGTGCCAGCTCCCCAACTAGCGTCTCCTACGAGCAGTACTTC. Translated, it gives CASSPTSVSYEQYF. The full variable domain, its missing parts supplied by reference TRBV7-2 and TRBJ2-7, is GAGVSQSPSNKVTEKGKDVELRCDPISGHTALYWYRQSLGQGLEFLIYFQGNSAPDKSGLPSDRFSAERTGGSVSTLTIQRTQQEDSAVYLCASSPTSVSYEQYFGPGTRLTVT.